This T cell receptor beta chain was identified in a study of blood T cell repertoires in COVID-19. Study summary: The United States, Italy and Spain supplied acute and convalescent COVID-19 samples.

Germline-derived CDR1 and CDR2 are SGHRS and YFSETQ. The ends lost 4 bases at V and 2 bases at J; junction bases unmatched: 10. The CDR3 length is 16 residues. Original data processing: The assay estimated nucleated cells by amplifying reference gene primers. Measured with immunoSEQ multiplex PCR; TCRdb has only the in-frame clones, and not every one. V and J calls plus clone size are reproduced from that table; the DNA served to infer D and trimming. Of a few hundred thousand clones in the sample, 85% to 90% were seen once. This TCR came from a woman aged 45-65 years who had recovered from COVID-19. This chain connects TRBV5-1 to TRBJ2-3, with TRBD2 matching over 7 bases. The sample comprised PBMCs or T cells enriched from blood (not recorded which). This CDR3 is CASSDGLVGFTDTQYF. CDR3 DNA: TGCGCCAGCAGCGATGGACTAGTTGGGTTCACAGATACGCAGTATTTT.